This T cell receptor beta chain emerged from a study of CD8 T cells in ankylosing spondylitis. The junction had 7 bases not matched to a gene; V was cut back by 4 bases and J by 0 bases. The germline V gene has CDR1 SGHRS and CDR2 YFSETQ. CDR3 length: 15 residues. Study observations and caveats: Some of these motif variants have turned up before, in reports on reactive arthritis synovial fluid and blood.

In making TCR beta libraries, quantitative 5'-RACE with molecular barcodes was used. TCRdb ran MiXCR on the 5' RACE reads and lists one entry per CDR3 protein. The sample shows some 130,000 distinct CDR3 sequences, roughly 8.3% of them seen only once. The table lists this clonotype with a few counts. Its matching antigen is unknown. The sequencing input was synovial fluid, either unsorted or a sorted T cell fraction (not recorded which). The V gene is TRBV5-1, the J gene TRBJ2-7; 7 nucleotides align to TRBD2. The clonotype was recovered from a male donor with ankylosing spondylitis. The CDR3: CASSPGREVSYEQYF. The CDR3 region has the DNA TGCGCCAGCAGCCCGGGACGGGAGGTCTCCTACGAGCAGTACTTC.